This record concerns one TCR beta chain sequence. The source of the sample is a study of blood T cell repertoires in COVID-19. Study background: Nucleic acid was either cDNA or gDNA, and it came from T cells, B-cell-depleted T cells, or PBMCs.

Profiled with immunoSEQ multiplex PCR; TCRdb holds only in-frame clones, not every one. The sample contains nearly 350,000 clones, 90% to 95% of which appear only once. V gave up 4 bases and J gave up 2 bases; unmatched junction bases: 11. This CDR3 comprises 18 residues. Germline values: CDR1 LGHDT, CDR2 YNNKEL (reference sequence). Sequences were obtained from peripheral blood. The TCR comes from a woman aged 18-29 years who had recovered from COVID-19. The chain recombines TRBV3-1 (or the pseudogene TRBV3-2) with TRBJ2-1; TRBD2 agrees at 10 bases. CDR3: CASSRGSGRPSPYNEQFF. The CDR3 region has the DNA TGTGCCAGCAGCCGCGGTAGCGGGAGGCCAAGCCCCTACAATGAGCAGTTCTTC.